Listed below are T cell receptor beta chains from one sample, sequenced in a study of tumor-infiltrating lymphocytes in primary liver carcinoma. Each CDR3 protein is one row after TCRdb ran MiXCR on the multiplex PCR reads. The data contain tens of thousands of distinct CDR3 sequences, 60% to 80% of them singletons. Specimen: tumor-adjacent normal liver tissue. These receptors all come from a woman younger than 45 with primary liver carcinoma and hepatitis B virus infection. The CDR3 runs from the conserved cysteine through the conserved F or W. A D gene is named only where the DNA matches it firmly. Only some rows state a clone size, as once, few, many or a class for expanded clones.

CDR3 DNA | CDR3 protein | V gene | clone size | J gene | D gene
TGCGCCAGCAGCTTAGATTACCGCAATGAGCAGCTCTTC | CASSLDYRNEQLF | TRBV4-1 | once | TRBJ2-1 | -
TGTGCCAGCAGTTATGAGTCTCTGAACGAGCAGTTCTTC | CASSYESLNEQFF | TRBV6-2/TRBV6-3 | - | TRBJ2-1 | -
TGTGCCACCAGCCCGACAGGGGGTGGAAACACCATATATTTT | CATSPTGGGNTIYF | TRBV24-1 | - | TRBJ1-3 | TRBD1
TGTGCCAGCACCCCGAGCCAGATTACGGGAGATACGCAGTATTTT | CASTPSQITGDTQYF | TRBV28 | many | TRBJ2-3 | -
TGTGTCAGCAGCCAGGACAGCAGCTTCCCTGGGGCCAACGTCCTGGCTTTC | CVSSQDSSFPGANVLAF | TRBV5-6 | - | TRBJ2-6 | -
TGTGCGAGCAGCAGGGTTATGGCGGGAATGTCCGGGGAGCTGCTTTTT | CASSRVMAGMSGELLF | TRBV11-1 | - | TRBJ2-2 | -
TGTGCCAGCAGTGACTTGAGCTCTGGGGCCAACGTCCTGACTTTC | CASSDLSSGANVLTF | TRBV6-4 | many | TRBJ2-6 | -
TGCGCCAGCAGCCAAGGCAACTCTGGGGCCAGTGTCCTGACTTTC | CASSQGNSGASVLTF | TRBV4-1 | - | TRBJ2-6 | -
TGTGCCAGCACTGGATGGGGCCTTAACTATGGCTGCACCTTC | CASTGWGLNYGCTF | TRBV6-5 | - | TRBJ1-2 | -
TGTGCCAGCACCCAGACTAGCGGAGCGACAGATACGCAGTATTTT | CASTQTSGATDTQYF | TRBV6-2/TRBV6-3 | many | TRBJ2-3 | TRBD2
TGTGCCAGCAACCAAGATGGCCGGGGCACGAGCCCATACGAGCAGTACTTC | CASNQDGRGTSPYEQYF | TRBV4-2 | - | TRBJ2-7 | -
TGCAGCGTCTCCGCGGGAGGTGACACCGGGGAGCTGTTTTTT | CSVSAGGDTGELFF | TRBV29-1 | few | TRBJ2-2 | TRBD2
TGTGCCAGCAGCATGCGTAGCGACAATGAGCAGTTCTTC | CASSMRSDNEQFF | TRBV12-3/TRBV12-4 | many | TRBJ2-1 | -
TGTGCCAGCAGCTTCTTCGGGGCTGGGGCCAACGTCCTGACTTTC | CASSFFGAGANVLTF | TRBV5-6 | many | TRBJ2-6 | -
TGTGCCACCAGTGATTCGCGGGAGACCGGGGAGCTGTTTTTT | CATSDSRETGELFF | TRBV24-1 | many | TRBJ2-2 | TRBD2
TGTGCCAGCAGTTCTACTACCGGGACTACCGTCTACGAGCAGTACTTC | CASSSTTGTTVYEQYF | TRBV28 | many | TRBJ2-7 | TRBD2
TGTGCCAGCAGCTTAAAGGGGAGGACAGGGGTCCCCTCTGGGGCCAACGTCCCGACTTTC | CASSLKGRTGVPSGANVPTF | TRBV12-3/TRBV12-4 | once | TRBJ2-6 | TRBD1
TGTGCCGGCAGCCTTCGAGGGAGCGGGAGCCTCACAGATACGCTGTATTTT | CAGSLRGSGSLTDTLYF | TRBV11-2 | - | TRBJ2-3 | TRBD2
TGTGCCAGCAGACCATTCCTAGCGGGAGATGTTGGCGAGCAGTACTTC | CASRPFLAGDVGEQYF | TRBV28 | many | TRBJ2-7 | TRBD2
TGTGCCAGCAGCTTTAGCTGGAGTTCGTACGATGAGCAATTCTTC | CASSFSWSSYDEQFF | TRBV5-4 | - | TRBJ2-1 | -
TGTGCAAGCAGTGGAGAATGGGGGATCAGTCAGCCCCAGCATTTT | CASSGEWGISQPQHF | TRBV6-1 | - | TRBJ1-5 | -
TGTGCCAGCAGCCCAACTGGCGACTACAATGAGCAGCTCTTC | CASSPTGDYNEQLF | TRBV4-2 | - | TRBJ2-1 | -
TGTGTCAGCGGCTCCGGGTATTCCGAGCCCCAGCATTTT | CVSGSGYSEPQHF | TRBV13 | - | TRBJ1-5 | -
TGTGCCATCACCCCAGCAGGGCAGGCGTACAATGAGCAGTTCTTC | CAITPAGQAYNEQFF | TRBV6-5 | - | TRBJ2-1 | -
TGTGCCTGGAGTTGGTTAGCGGTCTACAAAGAGCAGTTCTTC | CAWSWLAVYKEQFF | TRBV30 | once | TRBJ2-1 | -
TGTGCCAGCAGCAGGGGAAACAGCAATGAGCAGTTCTTC | CASSRGNSNEQFF | TRBV13 | many | TRBJ2-1 | -
TGTGTTAGTGGTCCGCCGGAAGCGGGAGGGATCGATGAGCGGTTCTTC | CVSGPPEAGGIDERFF | TRBV12-5 | - | TRBJ2-1 | TRBD2
TGTGCCAGAAGCCTCCCGACTCACCGCTACGAGCACTATTTC | CARSLPTHRYEHYF | TRBV7-9 | - | TRBJ2-7 | -
TGTGCCATCAGTGAGTCCACGGCAAGCTCCTACAGTGAGCAGTTCTTC | CAISESTASSYSEQFF | TRBV10-3 | once | TRBJ2-1 | -
TGTGCCAGCAGCCCCTTGGGGAATTCACCCCTCCACTTT | CASSPLGNSPLHF | TRBV7-9 | many | TRBJ1-6 | -